This TCR beta chain was sequenced for a study of T cells in Graves' hyperthyroidism and ophthalmopathy. Study-level points and caveats: Most expanded thyroid clonotypes above 0.001 also appeared in blood.

V was cut by 5 bases and J by 0 bases, with 6 bases left in between. Germline CDR1 is KGHDR and CDR2 is SFDVKD. The CDR3 covers 13 residues. A word on this clonotype: Its target is unknown.

Diagnoses were established using clinical symptoms, serum thyroxine and TRAb, thyroid ultrasound and orbital computed tomography. The authors obtained PBMCs from about 9 ml of fresh peripheral blood. The investigators amplified TCR beta CDR3 regions from RNA transcripts. HTBI primers were used for first-round RT-PCR of the TCR CDR3. In TCRdb, the multiplex PCR reads were re-called with MiXCR into one record per CDR3 protein. The repertoire holds about 640,000 distinct CDR3 sequences, with around 20% as singletons. This sequence was found in a man aged 25-45 years with Graves' ophthalmopathy. The sample consisted of blood. The chain carries TRBV24-1 and TRBJ1-2; D is ambiguous. CDR3: CATSAPPNYGYTF. CDR3 DNA sequence: TGTGCCACCAGTGCCCCCCCTAACTATGGCTACACCTTC.